This T cell receptor (beta chain) was obtained from a study of OX40 agonist ivuxolimab in advanced cancers. Overall study findings and caveats: CD8+ T cells showed, on average, more clonal expansion than CD4+ cells.

Measured with immunoSEQ multiplex PCR; TCRdb has only the in-frame clones, and not every one. Among about 73,000 clones, 90% were seen once, and the ten largest hold around 0.51%. In germline, CDR1 is LNHDA, CDR2 SQIVND (reference sequence). CDR3 length equals 21 residues. V lost 3 bases to trimming and J lost 2 bases; unmatched junction nucleotides: 18. This clone was counted a single time. What it binds is not known. This rearrangement joins TRBV19 to TRBJ2-7; TRBD2 matches at 14 bases. The origin of this receptor is an adult with an advanced solid tumor such as melanoma, head and neck, liver or kidney cancer. The sample here was CD4+ or CD8+ T cells sorted from blood, taken in a trial of the OX40 agonist ivuxolimab. DNA of the CDR3: TGTGCCAGTAGTATGTATTACATAACCCCGGGACTAGCGGGAGAACCCTACGAGCAGTACTTC. It is translated as CASSMYYITPGLAGEPYEQYF.